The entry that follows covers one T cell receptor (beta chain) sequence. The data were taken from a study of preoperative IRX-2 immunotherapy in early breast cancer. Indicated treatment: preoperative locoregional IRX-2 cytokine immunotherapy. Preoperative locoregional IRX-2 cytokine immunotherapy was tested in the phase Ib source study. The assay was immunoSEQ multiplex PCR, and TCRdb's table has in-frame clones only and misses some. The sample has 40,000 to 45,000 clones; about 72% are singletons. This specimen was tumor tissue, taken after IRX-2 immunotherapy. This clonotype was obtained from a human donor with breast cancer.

CDR3 in amino acids: CASSLRTVNTEAFF. DNA for the CDR3: TGTGCCAGCTCACTACGGACGGTGAACACTGAAGCTTTCTTT. The chain is built from TRBV18 and TRBJ1-1, with unresolved D. Per germline, CDR1 KGHSH and CDR2 LQKENI. V was cut by 4 bases and J by 0 bases, with 9 bases left in between. The CDR3 loop spans 14 amino acids.